The subject of this entry is one TCR beta chain. This specimen belongs to a study of blood T cell repertoires in COVID-19. Study-level background: Both acute and convalescent COVID-19 samples were obtained from the United States, Italy and Spain.

Assay used: immunoSEQ multiplex PCR; TCRdb lists only in-frame clones, some missing. The sample carries roughly 300,000 clones, about four fifths recorded once. V lost 5 bases, J lost 1 base, and 8 bases stayed unmatched. Germline loops: CDR1 SGHTA, CDR2 FQGTGA. The CDR3 length is 15 residues. Material for sequencing was peripheral blood. The V call is TRBV7-3, the J call TRBJ2-7, with TRBD2 matching over 7 bases. The origin of this receptor is a human donor with COVID-19, enrolled during active disease. The donor label of this sample is uncertain. Written as DNA, the CDR3 is TGTGCCAGCAGCCCCGGGGGAGCGGGGTCCTACGAGCAGTACTTC. Protein: CASSPGGAGSYEQYF.